Below, 22 T cell receptor beta chains from the same sample are listed, as sequenced in a study of cytomegalovirus exposure and HLA in healthy donors. Researchers ran the PCR with 60 Vbeta and 13 Jbeta primers. Repertoires were generated with immunoSEQ multiplex PCR, while TCRdb's copy carries only in-frame clones and drops some. The sample contains 150,000 to 180,000 clones, 80% of which appear only once. Sequencing was carried out using PBMCs. Receptors were obtained from a woman between 40 and 50 years old in good health and CMV-seropositive.

The chain is built from TRBV9 and TRBJ1-4; TRBD1 aligns across 7 bases. Per the germline V gene, CDR1 is SGDLS and CDR2 is YYNGEE. The CDR3 totals 14 residues. V lost 3 bases to trimming and J lost 2 bases; unmatched junction nucleotides: 1. The CDR3 DNA reads as TGTGCCAGCAGCGAGACAGGGACTAATGAAAAACTGTTTTTT. As protein: CASSETGTNEKLFF. Using reference TRBV9 and TRBJ1-4 for the parts outside the CDR3, the full variable domain is DSGVTQTPKHLITATGQRVTLRCSPRSGDLSVYWYQQSLDQGLQFLIQYYNGEERAKGNILERFSAQQFPDLHSELNLSSLELGDSALYFCASSETGTNEKLFFGSGTQLSVL.

The rearrangement uses TRBV6-5 and TRBJ2-7; 8 positions match TRBD2. CDR1 and CDR2 (germline): MNHEY, SVGAGI. CDR3 length: 14 amino acids. Losses at the gene ends were 5 bases for V and 6 bases for J; bases not matched to a gene: 9. For the CDR3, the DNA is TGTGCCAGCAGTCCCCAGCGGGAGCGGGGCGAGCAGTACTTC. Translating gives CASSPQRERGEQYF.

The chain uses TRBV2 and TRBJ2-2, with 9 bases matching TRBD1. Unmatched junction bases numbered 7, after V lost 5 bases and J lost 6 bases. CDR1 SNHLY and CDR2 FYNNEI come from the germline V gene. The CDR3 sequence is 15 residues long. The CDR3 spells CASSIGQGRAGELFF. The CDR3 DNA is TGTGCCAGCAGTATTGGACAGGGGCGGGCCGGGGAGCTGTTTTTT.

This chain links TRBV6-6 with TRBJ2-7; maybe TRBD2 (6 bases). Germline CDR1 is MNHNY and CDR2 is SVGAGI (reference sequence). Trimming removed 5 bases at V and 10 bases at J, with 27 bases between. This CDR3 contains 16 residues. In DNA, the CDR3 is TGTGCCAGCAGTCGTAAGGAGGGTCAGACATCCGCGTCTCAGTACTTC. The encoded protein is CASSRKEGQTSASQYF.

The V call is TRBV19, the J call TRBJ1-2; D gene ambiguous. V lost 3 bases, J lost 2 bases, and 13 bases lay in between. CDR3 length: 15 amino acids. Germline loops: CDR1 LNHDA, CDR2 SQIVND (reference sequence). CDR3 protein: CASSIEGSRNYGYTF. The CDR3 DNA sequence: TGTGCCAGTAGTATTGAGGGATCGCGGAACTATGGCTACACCTTC.

This chain links TRBV27 with TRBJ2-1; 7 positions agree with TRBD2. Germline CDR1 reads MNHEY; CDR2 reads SMNVEV (reference sequence). J lost 5 bases, V lost 4 bases, and 2 bases had no gene match. The CDR3 contains 13 residues. The CDR3 DNA reads TGTGCCAGCAGTTGGGGGGGGGACAATGAGCAGTTCTTC. Encoded protein: CASSWGGDNEQFF.

The chain joins TRBV29-1 to TRBJ2-3, with 10 bases lining up with TRBD1. Germline CDR1 and CDR2: SQVTM and ANQGSEA. The CDR3 sequence is 17 residues long. The CDR3 loop is CRGSGGAGTGVTDTQYF. DNA of the CDR3: TGCAGGGGCTCGGGTGGGGCCGGGACAGGGGTAACAGATACGCAGTATTTT.

The gene calls are TRBV29-1 and TRBJ2-3; the match to TRBD2 covers 8 bases. The CDR3 has 15 amino acids. CDR1 SQVTM and CDR2 ANQGSEA come from the germline V gene. V gave up 7 bases and J gave up 0 bases; unmatched junction bases: 9. Here the CDR3 reads CSAGPGGISTDTQYF. The DNA of the CDR3 is TGCAGCGCTGGCCCGGGGGGGATCAGCACAGATACGCAGTATTTT.

The rearrangement joins TRBV2 to TRBJ2-1, with TRBD2 as a possible D gene (5 bases). The CDR3 is 12 residues long. The V end was cut by 8 bases, the J end by 4 bases, with 9 bases between. Per germline, CDR1 SNHLY and CDR2 FYNNEI. The CDR3 region is CASGSLYNEQFF. Written as DNA, the CDR3 is TGTGCCAGCGGGAGCCTGTACAATGAGCAGTTCTTC.

This clone was recorded once. The chain is built from TRBV28 and TRBJ2-3; 14 bases fit TRBD2. The CDR3 spans 16 residues. V lost 5 bases to trimming and J lost 4 bases; unmatched junction nucleotides: 5. Germline CDR1 MDHEN, CDR2 SYDVKM. The chain's CDR3 is CASSGTSGSFADTQYF. CDR3 DNA: TGTGCCAGCAGTGGGACTAGCGGGAGTTTCGCAGATACGCAGTATTTT.

CDR3 nucleotide sequence: TGTGCCAGCAGCCCTAATGTGATGCTCTCAGGGGGGACCCAGTACTTC. This gives the protein CASSPNVMLSGGTQYF. The chain has TRBV28 and TRBJ2-5, with 7 bases fitting TRBD1. V shed 6 bases, J shed 7 bases, and the junction held 17 bases outside the gene matches. The CDR3 sequence is 16 residues long. Germline CDR1 reads MDHEN; CDR2 reads SYDVKM. Variable domain in full (rest from reference TRBV28 and TRBJ2-5): DVKVTQSSRYLVKRTGEKVFLECVQDMDHENMFWYRQDPGLGLRLIYFSYDVKMKEKGDIPEGYSVSREKKERFSLILESASTNQTSMYLCASSPNVMLSGGTQYFGPGTRLLVL.

The chain employs TRBV5-1 and TRBJ2-1; the D is unclear. Germline V gene sequence: CDR1 SGHRS, CDR2 YFSETQ. This CDR3 comprises 12 residues. V dropped 4 bases and J dropped 8 bases, with 10 bases sitting between them. Here the CDR3 DNA reads TGCGCCAGCAGCCCTCTGGGCCATGAGCAGTTCTTC. Translation gives CASSPLGHEQFF.

CDR3 sequence: CASSWGQARNEQFF. In DNA, the CDR3 is TGTGCCAGCAGTTGGGGACAGGCCCGGAATGAGCAGTTCTTC. J is TRBJ2-1 and V is TRBV6-5; TRBD1 aligns across 8 bases. The CDR3 has 14 amino acids. Trimming removed 4 bases from V and 7 bases from J; junction bases left unmatched: 6. Germline V lookup: CDR1 MNHEY, CDR2 SVGAGI.

The rearrangement uses TRBV6-6 and TRBJ1-1; 8 bases fit TRBD1. With V trimmed by 7 bases and J by 1 base, 2 bases remained unmatched. Germline V gene data show CDR1 as MNHNY and CDR2 as SVGAGI (reference sequence). The CDR3 covers 13 residues. CDR3 DNA sequence: TGTGCCAGCACCGGACAGGGGAACACTGAAGCTTTCTTT. Its translation is CASTGQGNTEAFF.

The chain carries TRBV28 and TRBJ2-5, with D maybe TRBD2 (6 bases). The germline CDR1 and CDR2 sequences are MDHEN and SYDVKM. The ends were cut back, 3 bases at V and 5 bases at J, with 13 bases in the middle. The CDR3 spans 14 residues. Here the CDR3 reads CASSLRGKRETQYF. In nucleotides, the CDR3 is TGTGCCAGCAGTTTGCGGGGAAAACGGGAGACCCAGTACTTC.

This clone is categorized as medium-sized. This chain uses TRBV5-1 with TRBJ1-3; D is possibly TRBD1 (6 bases). Trimming shortened V by 4 bases and J by 6 bases, and 17 bases separated the two germline ends. The CDR3 consists of 15 residues. Germline loops: CDR1 SGHRS, CDR2 YFSETQ. The CDR3 region is CASSATFGGENTIYF. As DNA, the CDR3 is TGCGCCAGCAGCGCGACCTTTGGGGGCGAAAACACCATATATTTT. Full variable domain (remainder filled in from reference TRBV5-1 and TRBJ1-3): KAGVTQTPRYLIKTRGQQVTLSCSPISGHRSVSWYQQTPGQGLQFLFEYFSETQRNKGNFPGRFSGRQFSNSRSEMNVSTLELGDSALYLCASSATFGGENTIYFGEGSWLTVV.

Written as DNA, the CDR3 is TGTGCAAGTCGCTCGCGGCTCGGGCGGGAGCCCTCCTACGAGCAGTACTTC. This gives the protein CASRSRLGREPSYEQYF. The V call is TRBV12-2, the J call TRBJ2-7; the table's D call TRBD2 went unverified against the DNA. TRBV12-2 is a pseudogene segment. The length of the CDR3 is 17 residues.

The chain is built from TRBV29-1 and TRBJ2-7, with D possibly matching TRBD1 (5 bases). The CDR3 length is 14 residues. Germline CDR1 SQVTM, CDR2 ANQGSEA. Trimming shortened V by 4 bases and J by 6 bases, and 19 bases separated the two germline ends. The CDR3 region has the DNA TGCAGCGTTGGCGGACATCCCTCCTCCCCCGAGCAGTACTTC. It yields the protein CSVGGHPSSPEQYF.

The V gene is TRBV6-5, the J gene TRBJ1-5; D gene uncertain. V lost 0 bases and J 10 bases, leaving 10 bases between the germline ends. The CDR3 runs 13 residues. The germline gives CDR1 MNHEY, CDR2 SVGAGI. The CDR3 DNA follows: TGTGCCAGCAGTTACTCGAATGGCCCCCCCCAGCATTTT. This codes for CASSYSNGPPQHF.

The CDR3 region is CASSDLGQGNTGELFF. The CDR3 nucleotides are TGTGCCAGCAGTGATCTGGGACAGGGAAACACCGGGGAGCTGTTTTTT. The chain combines TRBV25-1 with TRBJ2-2, with TRBD1 matching 9 bases. Trimming cost V 3 bases and J 2 bases; bases outside gene matches: 4. The germline gives CDR1 MGHDK, CDR2 SYGVNS. This CDR3 has 16 amino acids.

This chain links TRBV14 with TRBJ2-1; 10 bases align to TRBD2. The germline V gene encodes CDR1 SGHDN and CDR2 FVKESK. This CDR3 is built from 16 residues. The V gene end was trimmed by 1 base and the J gene end by 6 bases; junction bases not matched to a gene: 6. CDR3 amino acids: CASSQAALAGANEQFF. The CDR3 coding sequence is TGTGCCAGCAGCCAAGCCGCCCTAGCGGGAGCCAATGAGCAGTTCTTC.

The J gene is TRBJ2-1, the V gene TRBV28; 8 nucleotides align to TRBD1. The germline V gene encodes CDR1 MDHEN and CDR2 SYDVKM. This CDR3 has 15 amino acids. The ends lost 6 bases at V and 4 bases at J; junction bases unmatched: 8. This CDR3 is CASRGGQDRYNEQFF. DNA for the CDR3: TGTGCCAGCAGAGGGGGACAGGACCGTTACAATGAGCAGTTCTTC. The entire variable domain, with the rest obtained from reference TRBV28 and TRBJ2-1, is as follows: DVKVTQSSRYLVKRTGEKVFLECVQDMDHENMFWYRQDPGLGLRLIYFSYDVKMKEKGDIPEGYSVSREKKERFSLILESASTNQTSMYLCASRGGQDRYNEQFFGPGTRLTVL.